This T cell receptor (beta chain) was recorded in a study of metastatic and nonmetastatic thyroid tumors. This clone was found many times. The V gene's germline CDR1 is MGHRA and CDR2 YSYEKL. Trimming left V 4 bases short and J 4 bases short, with 8 bases between. This CDR3 is 13 amino acids long. Using MiXCR, TCRdb re-called clones from the PCR reads. The table has some 14,000 clones, 25% to 30% seen once; the top ten hold 48%. Patients were all untreated before their thyroid surgery. Sequenced material: tumor tissue. The gene calls are TRBV4-1 and TRBJ2-1; D is uncertain. The sequence came from a male donor with papillary thyroid cancer or a benign thyroid nodule (not recorded which). Some clones in this sample may be carry-over from other donors' samples. CDR3 DNA: TGCGCCAGCAGCCGCCTAGAGTACAATGAGCAGTTCTTC. The encoded protein is CASSRLEYNEQFF.